These T cell receptor beta chains were read from a single sample in a study of cytomegalovirus exposure and HLA in healthy donors. TCRdb's table, derived via immunoSEQ multiplex PCR, lists solely in-frame clones and lacks some. Among roughly 150,000 clones, over 75% were seen once, and the ten largest hold 1.2%. The sequenced sample consisted of PBMCs. These TCRs come from a female donor in good health and CMV-seronegative. Both conserved end residues are part of each CDR3. D genes are given only for firm matches. Size tells how often a clone was seen (once, few, many) or the class of an expanded clone, and some rows leave it out.

V gene	D gene	clone size	J gene	CDR3 protein	CDR3 DNA
TRBV27	TRBD1	-	TRBJ1-2	CASSLTGHYGYTF	TGTGCCAGCAGTTTGACAGGGCACTATGGCTACACCTTC
TRBV6-6	-	-	TRBJ1-1	CASSYGLTNTEAFF	TGTGCCAGCAGTTACGGTCTAACGAACACTGAAGCTTTCTTT
TRBV7-3	-	once	TRBJ1-1	CASSLQGIGTEAFF	TGTGCCAGCAGCCTACAGGGTATCGGCACTGAAGCTTTCTTT
TRBV7-9	-	-	TRBJ1-2	CASSSLGQSQNYGYTF	TGTGCCAGCAGCTCTCTAGGACAGTCGCAAAACTATGGCTACACCTTC
TRBV2	TRBD2	-	TRBJ2-1	CASRGLAGGYNEQFF	TGTGCCAGCAGGGGACTAGCGGGAGGGTACAATGAGCAGTTCTTC
TRBV7-9	-	-	TRBJ2-1	CASRSPGSEKSSYNEQFF	TGTGCCAGCAGATCGCCTGGTAGCGAAAAAAGCTCCTACAATGAGCAGTTCTTC
TRBV9	TRBD2	once	TRBJ2-1	CASSVGLAAGYNEQFF	TGTGCCAGCAGCGTAGGCCTAGCGGCGGGCTACAATGAGCAGTTCTTC
TRBV5-5	TRBD1	-	TRBJ1-4	CASSESTGGIWEKLFF	TGTGCCAGCAGCGAGTCGACAGGGGGCATTTGGGAAAAACTGTTTTTT
TRBV6-5	TRBD1	-	TRBJ1-4	CASRSGTGYNEKLFF	TGTGCCAGCAGGTCCGGGACAGGATATAATGAAAAACTGTTTTTT
TRBV30	-	-	TRBJ2-7	CAWSYRTASYEQYF	TGTGCCTGGAGTTACCGGACAGCTTCCTACGAGCAGTACTTC
TRBV2	TRBD1	-	TRBJ2-5	CASSTGVEETQYF	TGTGCCAGTTCGACAGGGGTAGAAGAGACCCAGTACTTC
TRBV27	TRBD1	few	TRBJ2-7	CASKFQQGWGYEQYF	TGTGCCAGCAAATTTCAACAGGGGTGGGGATACGAGCAGTACTTC
TRBV16	-	-	TRBJ1-2	CASSQYGGNYGYTF	TGTGCCAGCAGCCAATATGGGGGCAACTATGGCTACACCTTC
TRBV5-8	TRBD1	-	TRBJ2-1	CASSLEDRGWDEQFF	TGTGCCAGCAGCTTGGAGGACAGGGGTTGGGATGAGCAGTTCTTC
TRBV5-1	-	-	TRBJ2-5	CASSEWAGRLGETQYF	TGTGCCAGCAGCGAGTGGGCAGGGAGGTTAGGGGAGACCCAGTACTTC
TRBV5-6	TRBD1	-	TRBJ1-2	CASSAGGYGYTF	TGTGCCAGCAGCGCAGGGGGCTATGGCTACACCTTC
TRBV10-2	TRBD2	-	TRBJ2-5	CASISGTSGQETQYF	TGCGCCAGTATTTCCGGGACTAGCGGGCAAGAGACCCAGTACTTC
TRBV5-1	-	once	TRBJ2-2	CASSYPGKFYTGELFF	TGCGCCAGCAGCTACCCCGGGAAATTTTACACCGGGGAGCTGTTTTTT